A selection of T cell receptor beta chains follows, all from one sample in a study of shared T cell receptors in the human thymus. The data were produced by immunoSEQ multiplex PCR, yet TCRdb's version contains in-frame clones alone and is incomplete. The repertoire has roughly 500,000 clones, around 78% of them found once; the top ten carry more than 0.01%. The same sample was also used in a study of human thymus T cells.

Sequencing was performed on thymocytes. These receptor sequences come from a boy younger than two with a congenital heart defect. Each CDR3 is given without its conserved first and last residue. A D gene is named only where the DNA matches it firmly.

v_gene: TRBV18
d_gene: TRBD1
j_gene: TRBJ2-3
CDR3aa: ASSPGTGHISTDTQY

v_gene: TRBV4-2
d_gene: TRBD2
j_gene: TRBJ2-1
CDR3aa: ASSQDGAGVYNEQF

v_gene: TRBV4-1
d_gene: TRBD2
j_gene: TRBJ2-7
CDR3aa: ASSRLAGGGYEQY

v_gene: TRBV2
d_gene: NA
j_gene: TRBJ2-2
CDR3aa: ASSVRDPANTGELF

v_gene: TRBV25-1
d_gene: NA
j_gene: TRBJ1-5
CDR3aa: ASSNPRAGPEH

v_gene: TRBV2
d_gene: NA
j_gene: TRBJ1-1
CDR3aa: ARPGVSTEAF

v_gene: TRBV19
d_gene: NA
j_gene: TRBJ1-5
CDR3aa: ASGRGNPQPQH

v_gene: TRBV30
d_gene: NA
j_gene: TRBJ1-3
CDR3aa: AWSTDSPLSGNTIY

v_gene: TRBV4-2
d_gene: NA
j_gene: NA
CDR3aa: ASSQERPQGRSYEQY

v_gene: TRBV25-1
d_gene: TRBD1
j_gene: TRBJ2-7
CDR3aa: ASSEPGTGYPYEQY

v_gene: TRBV4-3
d_gene: NA
j_gene: TRBJ2-2
CDR3aa: ASSQVLHNTGELF

v_gene: TRBV30
d_gene: NA
j_gene: TRBJ1-4
CDR3aa: ASEGLRRKKLF

v_gene: TRBV29-1
d_gene: NA
j_gene: TRBJ1-2
CDR3aa: SVGQASYGYT

v_gene: TRBV29-1
d_gene: TRBD1
j_gene: TRBJ1-2
CDR3aa: SADNTGTGGCGYT

v_gene: TRBV7-9
d_gene: TRBD2
j_gene: TRBJ2-7
CDR3aa: ASSPAGGPSYEQY

v_gene: TRBV19
d_gene: TRBD2
j_gene: TRBJ2-3
CDR3aa: ASSRAPLAASTDTQY

v_gene: TRBV4-1
d_gene: TRBD2
j_gene: TRBJ2-2
CDR3aa: ASSQVQRGNTGELF

v_gene: TRBV19
d_gene: TRBD1
j_gene: TRBJ2-7
CDR3aa: ASTPDRGNEQY

v_gene: TRBV5-4
d_gene: NA
j_gene: TRBJ1-1
CDR3aa: ASSQMGAKNTEAF

v_gene: TRBV19
d_gene: NA
j_gene: TRBJ1-1
CDR3aa: ASSISLDRNTEAF

v_gene: TRBV29-1
d_gene: NA
j_gene: TRBJ1-2
CDR3aa: SVEGPPGLAYGYT

v_gene: TRBV27
d_gene: NA
j_gene: TRBJ1-3
CDR3aa: ATLRVGNTIY

v_gene: TRBV6-1
d_gene: NA
j_gene: TRBJ1-5
CDR3aa: ASSEPGGRGFNQPQH